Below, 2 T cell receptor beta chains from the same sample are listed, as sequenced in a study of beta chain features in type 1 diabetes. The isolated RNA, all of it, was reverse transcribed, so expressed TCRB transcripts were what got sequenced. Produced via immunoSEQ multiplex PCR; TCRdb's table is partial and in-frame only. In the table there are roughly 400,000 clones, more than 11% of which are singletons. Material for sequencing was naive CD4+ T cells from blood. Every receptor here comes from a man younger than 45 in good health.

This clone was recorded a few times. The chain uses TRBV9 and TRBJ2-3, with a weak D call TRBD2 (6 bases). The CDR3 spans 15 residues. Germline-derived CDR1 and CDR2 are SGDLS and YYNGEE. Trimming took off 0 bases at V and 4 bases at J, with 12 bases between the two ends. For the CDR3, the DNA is TGTGCCAGCAGCGTAGGTCTAGCGATCCCAGATACGCAGTATTTT. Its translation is CASSVGLAIPDTQYF.

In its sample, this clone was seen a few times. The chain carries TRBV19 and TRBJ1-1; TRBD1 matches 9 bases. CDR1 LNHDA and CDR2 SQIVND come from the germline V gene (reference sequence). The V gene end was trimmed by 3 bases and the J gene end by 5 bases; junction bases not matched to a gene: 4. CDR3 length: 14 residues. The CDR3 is CASSITGGRTEAFF. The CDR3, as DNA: TGTGCCAGTAGTATTACAGGGGGCCGGACTGAAGCTTTCTTT.